One sample yielded the 21 T cell receptor beta chains listed below, sequenced in a study of cytomegalovirus exposure and HLA in healthy donors. Both 60 Vbeta primers and 13 Jbeta primers went into the PCR. This table comes from immunoSEQ multiplex PCR, and its TCRdb copy is limited to in-frame clones, with some not included. The data show some 44,000 clones, approximately 90% seen once. The sequencing input was PBMCs. The receptors originated from a woman aged 40 to 50 in good health and CMV-seropositive.

The chain couples TRBV7-7 to TRBJ2-1, with TRBD2 identical over 10 bases. Germline-derived CDR1 and CDR2 are SSHAT and FNYEAQ (reference sequence). The V and J ends lost 5 bases and 7 bases, in that order; junction bases with no gene match: 8. This CDR3 spans 15 amino acids. The CDR3 here is CASSLGTSVVNEQFF. CDR3 sequence (DNA): TGTGCCAGCAGCCTAGGGACTAGCGTAGTAAATGAGCAGTTCTTC. The complete variable domain, with remaining parts taken from reference TRBV7-7 and TRBJ2-1, reads GAGVSQSPRYKVTKRGQDVTLRCDPISSHATLYWYQQALGQGPEFLTYFNYEAQPDKSGLPSDRFSAERPEGSISTLTIQRTEQRDSAMYRCASSLGTSVVNEQFFGPGTRLTVL.

This rearrangement joins TRBV7-2 to TRBJ2-5; TRBD2 might be the D (5 bases). V dropped 4 bases and J dropped 5 bases, with 17 bases sitting between them. The CDR3 runs 15 residues. Germline CDR1 reads SGHTA; CDR2 reads FQGNSA. The CDR3 coding sequence is TGTGCCAGCAGCTCCCGGCGGGTGCGGAGTGAGACCCAGTACTTC. Its translation: CASSSRRVRSETQYF.

The V call is TRBV4-2, the J call TRBJ2-1; D might be TRBD2 (6 bases). The CDR3 consists of 16 residues. The germline V gene has CDR1 LGHNA and CDR2 YNFKEQ. V was pared by 1 base and J by 4 bases, with 14 bases between. CDR3 coding DNA: TGTGCCAGCAGCCAAGCCGGGAGACAAGCTTACAATGAGCAGTTCTTC. This sequence encodes CASSQAGRQAYNEQFF.

This sequence joins TRBV5-1 and TRBJ2-2; D is uncertain. V lost 0 bases to trimming and J lost 6 bases, with 9 bases between them. Germline V gives CDR1 SGHRS, CDR2 YFSETQ. The CDR3 totals 14 residues. The DNA for the CDR3 is TGCGCCAGCAGCTTGGGGGCTAAGGCCGGGGAGCTGTTTTTT. Protein product: CASSLGAKAGELFF.

This clone was picked up a small number of times. The chain joins TRBV27 to TRBJ2-7; 8 bases agree with TRBD1. Germline-derived CDR1 and CDR2 are MNHEY and SMNVEV (reference sequence). Trimming at V came to 5 bases and at J to 0 bases, leaving 3 bases not matched to a gene. This CDR3 is 14 amino acids long. CDR3 DNA: TGTGCCAGCAGTATCGGACAGGGCTCCTACGAGCAGTACTTC. Protein sequence: CASSIGQGSYEQYF.

The V and J genes are TRBV2 and TRBJ1-4, with 10 nucleotides matching TRBD1. From germline, CDR1 is SNHLY and CDR2 FYNNEI. With V trimmed by 5 bases and J by 7 bases, 10 bases remained unmatched. The CDR3 runs 16 residues. The CDR3 sequence is CASSPYGGQGSEKLFF. The CDR3 DNA is TGTGCCAGCAGTCCATATGGGGGACAGGGGAGTGAAAAACTGTTTTTT.

This chain uses TRBV5-1 with TRBJ1-4; D gene uncertain. Per the germline V gene, CDR1 is SGHRS and CDR2 is YFSETQ. This CDR3 spans 16 amino acids. Trimming took 1 base from V and 3 from J, leaving 13 bases between them. The CDR3 sequence is CASSLLGGVANEKLFF. CDR3 nucleotides: TGCGCCAGCAGCTTGTTAGGAGGAGTGGCTAATGAAAAACTGTTTTTT.

The chain combines TRBV4-1 with TRBJ2-1; maybe TRBD1 (5 bases). V lost 0 bases and J 7 bases, leaving 19 bases between the germline ends. Germline V CDR1 and CDR2: MGHRA, YSYEKL. The CDR3 is 17 residues long. The CDR3 coding sequence is TGCGCCAGCAGCCAAGAACCCAACCAGGGATCGTGGAATGAGCAGTTCTTC. It codes for CASSQEPNQGSWNEQFF.

The chain carries TRBV7-2 and TRBJ1-4; D gene ambiguous. The CDR3 has 14 residues. Trimming left V 0 bases short and J 4 bases short, with 6 bases between. The germline CDR1 and CDR2 sequences are SGHTA and FQGNSA. The CDR3 loop is CASSLARGNEKLFF. CDR3 coding DNA: TGTGCCAGCAGCTTAGCGCGGGGTAATGAAAAACTGTTTTTT.

The V call is TRBV5-6, the J call TRBJ2-1, with TRBD2 as a possible D gene (5 bases). CDR3 length: 14 residues. The germline V gene encodes CDR1 SGHDT and CDR2 YYEEEE. Trimming pared 2 bases from V and 8 bases from J, leaving 14 bases between. The CDR3 nucleotides are TGTGCCAGCAGCTTAGGGTACATCGGGGATGAGCAGTTCTTC. Translating gives CASSLGYIGDEQFF.

In this sample, this clone turned up once. Other DNA sequences from this sample encode an identical CDR3 as well. This rearrangement joins TRBV19 to TRBJ1-6; 8 positions match TRBD1. Germline assignment: CDR1 LNHDA and CDR2 SQIVND (reference sequence). This CDR3 is 14 amino acids long. The V and J ends lost 6 bases and 9 bases, in that order; junction bases with no gene match: 7. CDR3 DNA sequence: TGTGCCAGTAGACCGGACAGGGAACCTTCACCCCTCCACTTT. Protein sequence: CASRPDREPSPLHF.

This clone was counted only a few times. The V call is TRBV19, the J call TRBJ2-3, with 10 positions matching TRBD1. The junction had 7 bases not matched to a gene; V was cut back by 5 bases and J by 2 bases. The CDR3 length is 16 residues. The germline gives CDR1 LNHDA, CDR2 SQIVND (reference sequence). The CDR3 DNA reads TGTGCCAGTAGTCGGGGACAGGGGCGCATCACAGATACGCAGTATTTT. This encodes CASSRGQGRITDTQYF.

The CDR3 region is CASREGQGTYGYTF. The CDR3 region has the DNA TGTGCCAGCAGAGAAGGACAGGGCACTTATGGCTACACCTTC. The V gene is TRBV5-6, the J gene TRBJ1-2; TRBD1 matches 8 bases. The V and J ends lost 5 bases and 5 bases, in that order; junction bases with no gene match: 8. The CDR3 contains 14 residues. The germline V gene encodes CDR1 SGHDT and CDR2 YYEEEE.

This rearrangement joins TRBV5-5 to TRBJ1-2, with unresolved D. Trimming removed 0 bases from V and 2 bases from J, with 5 bases in between. This CDR3 is built from 13 residues. Germline lookup yields CDR1 SGHKS and CDR2 YYEKEE (reference sequence). The DNA of the CDR3 is TGTGCCAGCAGCTTGGCGCAGAACTATGGCTACACCTTC. Its protein product is CASSLAQNYGYTF.

This chain uses TRBV29-1 with TRBJ2-7, with D possibly matching TRBD1 (6 bases). V lost 7 bases, J lost 4 bases, and 17 bases lay in between. The CDR3 contains 13 residues. Germline CDR1 reads SQVTM; CDR2 reads ANQGSEA. The CDR3 bases are TGCAGCGCCTCCGGAAAACAGGGTTACGAGCAGTACTTC. Translation gives CSASGKQGYEQYF.

With regard to this clone: Other DNA sequences in this specimen translate into the identical CDR3. The gene calls are TRBV14 and TRBJ1-6; unclear D gene. The CDR3 sequence is 13 residues long. The germline gives CDR1 SGHDN, CDR2 FVKESK. Deletions cut 4 bases from V and 6 bases from J, with 7 bases between. The CDR3 sequence: CASSLRGNSPLHF. The CDR3 DNA reads TGTGCCAGCAGCCTACGGGGTAATTCACCCCTCCACTTT.

The chain uses TRBV9 and TRBJ2-1, with D possibly TRBD2 on 5 matching bases. Germline loops: CDR1 SGDLS, CDR2 YYNGEE. Trimming stripped 1 base from V and 2 bases from J, with 10 bases between. The CDR3 runs 15 residues. The DNA of the CDR3 is TGTGCCAGCAGCGTATTGACGGGGACCTACAATGAGCAGTTCTTC. Translating gives CASSVLTGTYNEQFF.

This chain joins TRBV11-2 and TRBJ2-5, with 7 bases matching TRBD2. The V segment lost 1 base and the J segment 1 base; nucleotides outside the gene matches: 3. Germline CDR1 SGHAT, CDR2 FQNNGV. This CDR3 has 15 amino acids. Written as DNA, the CDR3 is TGTGCCAGCAGCTTAGTGGGGGGGACCCAAGAGACCCAGTACTTC. This gives the protein CASSLVGGTQETQYF.

The chain is built from TRBV6-1 and TRBJ2-5; tentatively, D is TRBD2 (6 bases). This CDR3 comprises 13 residues. Trimming stripped 8 bases from V and 5 bases from J, with 15 bases between. The germline V gene encodes CDR1 MNHNS and CDR2 SASEGT. The chain's CDR3 is CASLIPGGETQYF. CDR3 nucleotides: TGTGCCAGCTTAATCCCAGGAGGGGAGACCCAGTACTTC.

This clone was counted between two and nine times. The CDR3 spells CASSTSGTSGAYEQYF. The CDR3, as DNA: TGTGCCAGCAGCACTTCCGGGACTAGCGGAGCCTACGAGCAGTACTTC. The genes are TRBV9 and TRBJ2-7; the match to TRBD2 covers 11 bases. Germline loops: CDR1 SGDLS, CDR2 YYNGEE. After removal of 4 bases from V and 2 bases from J, the junction contained 8 bases not matched to a gene. The CDR3 is 16 amino acids. The full variable domain, in which reference TRBV9 and TRBJ2-7 provide the parts outside the CDR3, is DSGVTQTPKHLITATGQRVTLRCSPRSGDLSVYWYQQSLDQGLQFLIQYYNGEERAKGNILERFSAQQFPDLHSELNLSSLELGDSALYFCASSTSGTSGAYEQYFGPGTRLTVT.

This clone was counted only a few times. This rearrangement joins TRBV6-6 to TRBJ1-2; 7 positions agree with TRBD1. Germline-derived CDR1 and CDR2 are MNHNY and SVGAGI (reference sequence). Losses at the gene ends were 5 bases for V and 6 bases for J; bases not matched to a gene: 9. There are 14 residues in the CDR3. The CDR3 spells CASSGGQLRNGYTF. DNA for the CDR3: TGTGCCAGCAGTGGGGGACAGCTTAGGAATGGCTACACCTTC.